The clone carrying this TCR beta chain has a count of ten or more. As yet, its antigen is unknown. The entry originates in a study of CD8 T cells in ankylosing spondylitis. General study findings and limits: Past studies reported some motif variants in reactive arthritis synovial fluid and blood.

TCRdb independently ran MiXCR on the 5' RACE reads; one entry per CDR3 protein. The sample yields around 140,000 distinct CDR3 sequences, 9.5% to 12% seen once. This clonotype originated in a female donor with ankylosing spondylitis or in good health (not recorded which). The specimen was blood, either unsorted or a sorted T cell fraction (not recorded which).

CDR3 bases: TGCAGCGTTGAAGAGCTGGACCTTCGCGACAATGAGCAGTTCTTC. Amino acids: CSVEELDLRDNEQFF. The gene calls are TRBV29-1 and TRBJ2-1; D not resolved. CDR1 and CDR2 (germline): SQVTM, ANQGSEA. The length of the CDR3 is 15 residues. V lost 0 bases and J lost 5, with 14 bases in between.